These 27 T cell receptor beta chains were all obtained from the same sample, sequenced in a study of blood T cell repertoires in COVID-19. The table came from immunoSEQ multiplex PCR; TCRdb's copy has only in-frame clones and leaves some out. The sample carries about 420,000 clones, 80% to 90% recorded once. Sequenced input: peripheral blood. These receptors were obtained from a man between 18 and 29 years old with COVID-19, enrolled during active disease.

This sequence joins TRBV5-5 and TRBJ2-3; possible D gene TRBD2, 6 bases. In germline, CDR1 is SGHKS, CDR2 YYEKEE (reference sequence). The V end was cut by 6 bases, the J end by 4 bases, with 18 bases between. The CDR3 sequence is 15 residues long. The CDR3 DNA reads as TGTGCCAGCAAGGCAGGCGGCTGGGGGGCAGATACGCAGTATTTT. The encoded protein is CASKAGGWGADTQYF.

This chain uses TRBV10-3 with TRBJ1-1; 7 bases fit TRBD1. The CDR3 loop spans 13 amino acids. After removal of 9 bases from V and 1 base from J, the junction contained 5 bases not matched to a gene. Germline V lookup: CDR1 ENHRY, CDR2 SYGVKD. The CDR3 loop is CAITGTENTEAFF. The CDR3 coding sequence is TGTGCCATTACCGGGACAGAGAACACTGAAGCTTTCTTT.

The chain employs TRBV6-5 and TRBJ2-7; 7 bases line up with TRBD1. Germline assignment: CDR1 MNHEY and CDR2 SVGAGI. With V trimmed by 5 bases and J by 5 bases, 9 bases remained unmatched. The CDR3 contains 14 residues. The CDR3 loop is CASSPGQSQDEQYF. The CDR3 nucleotides are TGTGCCAGCAGTCCGGGACAGTCCCAAGACGAGCAGTACTTC.

This chain connects TRBV18 to TRBJ2-3, with D possibly being TRBD2 (6 bases). Germline CDR1 reads KGHSH; CDR2 reads LQKENI. The CDR3 totals 16 residues. Trimming removed 2 bases from V and 5 bases from J, with 17 bases in between. This CDR3 is CASSPNGRGGGDTQYF. In DNA form, the CDR3 reads TGTGCCAGCTCACCAAATGGACGGGGAGGTGGAGATACGCAGTATTTT.

The rearrangement joins TRBV13 to TRBJ2-1; TRBD2 agrees at 8 bases. The CDR3 runs 15 residues. Per the germline V gene, CDR1 is PRHDT and CDR2 is FYEKMQ (reference sequence). J gave up 6 bases and V 2 bases, and 6 bases lay outside the gene matches. CDR3 nucleotide sequence: TGTGCCAGCAGCTTATTCCGGGAGGGCTCCAATGAGCAGTTCTTC. Encoded protein: CASSLFREGSNEQFF. Together with reference TRBV13 and TRBJ2-1, the CDR3 gives the full variable domain: AAGVIQSPRHLIKEKRETATLKCYPIPRHDTVYWYQQGPGQDPQFLISFYEKMQSDKGSIPDRFSAQQFSDYHSELNMSSLELGDSALYFCASSLFREGSNEQFFGPGTRLTVL.

The genes are TRBV21-1 and TRBJ1-5. TRBV21-1 corresponds to a pseudogene. CDR3 size: 15 residues. The CDR3 region has the DNA TGTGCCAGCAGCCGATCCTTCTATAGCAATCAGCCCCAGCATTTT. Protein sequence: CASSRSFYSNQPQHF.

This clone came up a few times. The chain joins TRBV9 to TRBJ2-1, with 8 bases that match TRBD1. Losses at the gene ends were 2 bases for V and 4 bases for J; bases not matched to a gene: 2. Germline V gene lookup returns CDR1 SGDLS and CDR2 YYNGEE. There are 14 residues in the CDR3. The CDR3 protein is CASSVTGAYNEQFF. The CDR3 DNA reads as TGTGCCAGCAGCGTGACAGGGGCTTACAATGAGCAGTTCTTC.

This clone was recorded once. Other DNA sequences in the sample encode the same CDR3. This chain links TRBV3-1 (or the pseudogene TRBV3-2) with TRBJ1-5; D is unresolved. This CDR3 region has 13 residues. Per germline, CDR1 LGHDT and CDR2 YNNKEL (reference sequence). Trimming removed 0 bases at V and 5 bases at J, with 5 bases between. CDR3 in amino acids: CASSQDRDQPQHF. The CDR3 DNA reads as TGTGCCAGCAGCCAAGATCGCGATCAGCCCCAGCATTTT.

The chain has TRBV6-5 and TRBJ2-7; 10 nucleotides line up with TRBD1. The CDR3 has 15 residues. Germline CDR1 reads MNHEY; CDR2 reads SVGAGI. Unmatched junction bases numbered 7, after V lost 5 bases and J lost 3 bases. In DNA, the CDR3 is TGTGCCAGCAGTACAGGACAGGGGGATCTCTACGAGCAGTACTTC. It codes for CASSTGQGDLYEQYF.

The chain links TRBV5-5 to TRBJ2-5; 9 bases line up with TRBD1. V gave up 0 bases and J gave up 1 base; unmatched junction bases: 4. The CDR3 consists of 16 residues. Germline V lookup: CDR1 SGHKS, CDR2 YYEKEE (reference sequence). DNA for the CDR3: TGTGCCAGCAGCTTGGGCGGACAGGGGCCCCAAGAGACCCAGTACTTC. It encodes CASSLGGQGPQETQYF.

This rearrangement joins TRBV18 to TRBJ1-2; D remains ambiguous. This CDR3 comprises 13 residues. Trimming removed 2 bases at V and 7 bases at J, with 11 bases between. The germline gives CDR1 KGHSH, CDR2 LQKENI. This CDR3 reads CASSPERVTGYTF. The CDR3 DNA follows: TGTGCCAGCTCACCAGAGAGGGTCACTGGCTACACCTTC.

The V and J genes are TRBV23-1 and TRBJ1-6; possible D gene TRBD1, 6 bases. TRBV23-1 is an ORF for which the function is uncertain. This CDR3 comprises 15 residues. Trimming pared 5 bases from V and 6 bases from J, leaving 14 bases between. The CDR3 DNA sequence: TGCGCCAGCAGTAGAGGGGGTCGGGGTAATTCACCCCTCCACTTT. Protein product: CASSRGGRGNSPLHF.

The J gene is TRBJ1-4, the V gene TRBV6-6, with D maybe TRBD1 (5 bases). CDR3 length: 13 residues. CDR1 is MNHNY and CDR2 is SVGAGI in the germline V gene (reference sequence). Trimming left V 4 bases short and J 7 bases short, with 10 bases between. The CDR3 nucleotides read TGTGCCAGCAGTTTTAGCACAGGTGAAAAACTGTTTTTT. This translates into CASSFSTGEKLFF.

As concerns this clone: An end of the junction does not agree with germline; a read error may underlie this. The CDR3 DNA reads as TGTGCCAGCACCCAACAGGGGCCTAGCACAGATACGCAGTATTTT. Its translation is CASTQQGPSTDTQYF. The chain uses TRBV3-1 (or the pseudogene TRBV3-2) and TRBJ2-3, with 7 bases fitting TRBD1. The CDR3 is 15 amino acids. Germline V gene lookup returns CDR1 LGHDT and CDR2 YNNKEL (reference sequence).

The V call is TRBV6-1, the J call TRBJ2-2, with D possibly TRBD2 on 6 matching bases. This CDR3 has 15 residues. Germline V gives CDR1 MNHNS, CDR2 SASEGT. The V end was cut by 1 base, the J end by 4 bases, with 10 bases between. The CDR3 DNA sequence: TGTGCCAGCAGTGAAGTTACAGCGGGCACCGGGGAGCTGTTTTTT. Translating gives CASSEVTAGTGELFF.

The chain employs TRBV6-5 and TRBJ2-5; D possibly corresponds to TRBD1 (6 bases). The CDR3 spans 14 residues. V shed 6 bases and J shed 4 bases, with 15 bases lying between them. The germline gives CDR1 MNHEY, CDR2 SVGAGI. The CDR3: CASRKARGRETQYF. CDR3 bases: TGTGCCAGCAGAAAGGCCAGGGGCAGAGAGACCCAGTACTTC.

This chain joins TRBV6-5 and TRBJ1-1, with D uncertain. The CDR3 runs to 15 residues. Germline V gives CDR1 MNHEY, CDR2 SVGAGI. The V gene lost 0 bases and the J gene lost 4 bases, with 12 bases spanning the gap. The CDR3 reads CASSYSPGRVTEAFF. The DNA for the CDR3 is TGTGCCAGCAGTTACTCGCCGGGGAGGGTCACTGAAGCTTTCTTT.

The chain uses TRBV19 and TRBJ1-2, with 9 bases aligning to TRBD1. The CDR3 sequence is 14 residues long. With V trimmed by 6 bases and J by 5 bases, 7 bases remained unmatched. Germline V gene lookup returns CDR1 LNHDA and CDR2 SQIVND (reference sequence). In DNA, the CDR3 is TGTGCCAGTAGCAGTACAGGGGGCGGATATGGCTACACCTTC. Translating gives CASSSTGGGYGYTF.

Concerning this clone: The sample has other DNA sequences that encode this CDR3 too. The chain joins TRBV18 to TRBJ1-4; 7 bases match TRBD1. Germline loops: CDR1 KGHSH, CDR2 LQKENI. The CDR3 runs to 13 residues. J lost 4 bases, V lost 4 bases, and 0 bases had no gene match. CDR3 DNA sequence: TGTGCCAGCTCACGGGACAGTAATGAAAAACTGTTTTTT. Its translation is CASSRDSNEKLFF. Combining the CDR3 with reference TRBV18 and TRBJ1-4 gives the whole variable domain NAGVMQNPRHLVRRRGQEARLRCSPMKGHSHVYWYRQLPEEGLKFMVYLQKENIIDESGMPKERFSAEFPKEGPSILRIQQVVRGDSAAYFCASSRDSNEKLFFGSGTQLSVL.

The chain is built from TRBV27 and TRBJ2-7, with a weak D call TRBD2 (6 bases). Per germline, CDR1 MNHEY and CDR2 SMNVEV (reference sequence). Trimming cost V 4 bases and J 4 bases, with 20 bases left between them. The CDR3 is made up of 16 amino acids. The DNA for the CDR3 is TGTGCCAGCAGTTCCCGTTTGAGGACTACAAGTTACGAGCAGTACTTC. It yields the protein CASSSRLRTTSYEQYF.

V and J are TRBV13 and TRBJ1-6; D may be TRBD1 (6 bases). The CDR3 is 14 residues long. Germline loops: CDR1 PRHDT, CDR2 FYEKMQ (reference sequence). Trimming shortened V by 4 bases and J by 7 bases, and 11 bases separated the two germline ends. DNA of the CDR3: TGTGCCAGCAGCTCCGGACAGATAAATTCACCCCTCCACTTT. Amino acids: CASSSGQINSPLHF.

J is TRBJ2-3 and V is TRBV2, with D tentatively TRBD2 (5 bases). The CDR3 extends over 11 amino acids. Germline assignment: CDR1 SNHLY and CDR2 FYNNEI. The germline V and J ends were trimmed by 7 bases and 6 bases, with 8 bases remaining between them. In DNA form, the CDR3 reads TGTGCCAGCATGAGGGATGATACGCAGTATTTT. Translated: CASMRDDTQYF. Full variable domain (outside the CDR3, taken from reference TRBV2 and TRBJ2-3): EPEVTQTPSHQVTQMGQEVILRCVPISNHLYFYWYRQILGQKVEFLVSFYNNEISEKSEIFDDQFSVERPDGSNFTLKIRSTKLEDSAMYFCASMRDDTQYFGPGTRLTVL.

The J gene is TRBJ2-7, the V gene TRBV3-1 (or the pseudogene TRBV3-2), with TRBD2 as a possible D gene (6 bases). The CDR3 is 14 residues long. Looked up from germline, CDR1 is LGHDT and CDR2 is YNNKEL (reference sequence). Trimming cost V 3 bases and J 4 bases, with 13 bases left between them. DNA of the CDR3: TGTGCCAGCAGCCATGGGCTAGCGAGGTACGAGCAGTACTTC. This codes for CASSHGLARYEQYF.

The rearrangement links TRBV11-2 to TRBJ2-7; the D gene is possibly TRBD1 (5 bases). The CDR3 contains 11 residues. Trimming cost V 3 bases and J 9 bases, with 9 bases left between them. Germline values: CDR1 SGHAT, CDR2 FQNNGV. As DNA, the CDR3 is TGTGCCAGCAGCTTGGGGCGAGCGCAGTACTTC. This sequence encodes CASSLGRAQYF.

The chain couples TRBV12-5 to TRBJ2-3, with TRBD2 as a possible D gene (6 bases). Trimming removed 1 base at V and 2 bases at J, with 13 bases between. From germline, CDR1 is LGHNT and CDR2 FRNRAP. This CDR3 has 16 amino acids. The CDR3 loop is CASGLGSGGFTDTQYF. The CDR3 nucleotides read TGTGCTAGTGGTTTGGGCTCCGGGGGATTCACAGATACGCAGTATTTT.

The rearrangement joins TRBV5-6 to TRBJ2-7; 7 bases are a match to TRBD1. The CDR3 totals 15 residues. The germline gives CDR1 SGHDT, CDR2 YYEEEE. Trimming at V came to 0 bases and at J to 2 bases, leaving 5 bases not matched to a gene. The DNA of the CDR3 is TGTGCCAGCAGCTTGGAAGTGACAGGGACCTACGAGCAGTACTTC. Translation: CASSLEVTGTYEQYF.

This chain joins TRBV2 and TRBJ1-5; a weak D match, TRBD1 (6 bases). Deletions cut 6 bases from V and 1 base from J, with 13 bases between. Germline V gene sequence: CDR1 SNHLY, CDR2 FYNNEI. The CDR3 covers 15 residues. The CDR3 DNA reads as TGTGCCAGCAGATCCACAGGGCTCAGCAATCAGCCCCAGCATTTT. It codes for CASRSTGLSNQPQHF.